This T cell receptor (beta chain) was recovered during a study of T cell responses to AZD1222 COVID-19 vaccine. Profiled with immunoSEQ multiplex PCR; TCRdb holds only in-frame clones, not every one. The table lists 80,000 to 100,000 clones, about 91% of them singletons. On this clone: Its antigen is currently unknown.

Trimming cost V 5 bases and J 6 bases, with 14 bases left between them. Germline CDR1 and CDR2: SGHTA and FQGNSA. The CDR3 has 14 residues. General observations from the study: Clonal diversity may have been underestimated in mostly white British donors.

The V call is TRBV7-2, the J call TRBJ2-1, with D perhaps matching TRBD2 (6 bases). Sequencing was performed on peripheral blood, taken on day 0 of MenACWY control vaccination. The clonotype was recovered from an adult in good health. In nucleotides, the CDR3 is TGTGCCAGCAGCCCCCGGAGGGAGGTCAATGAGCAGTTCTTC. It translates to CASSPRREVNEQFF.